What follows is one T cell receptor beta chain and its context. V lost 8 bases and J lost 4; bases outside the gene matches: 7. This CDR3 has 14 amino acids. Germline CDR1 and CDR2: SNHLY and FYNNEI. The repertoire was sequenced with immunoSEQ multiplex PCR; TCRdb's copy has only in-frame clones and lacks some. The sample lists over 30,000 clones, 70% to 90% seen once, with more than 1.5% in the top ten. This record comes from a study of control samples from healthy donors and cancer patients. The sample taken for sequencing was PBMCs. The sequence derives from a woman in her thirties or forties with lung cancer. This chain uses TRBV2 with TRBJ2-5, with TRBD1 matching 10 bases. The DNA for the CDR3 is TGTGCCAGCCGGGAACGGACAGGGGGAGAGACCCAGTACTTC. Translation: CASRERTGGETQYF.